The rows below give T cell receptor beta chains drawn from one sample of a study of Ad26.COV2.S vaccination and SARS-CoV-2 variants. Sequencing was performed with immunoSEQ multiplex PCR; in TCRdb, only in-frame clones are kept and a portion is missing. Here the sample spans approximately 300,000 clones, around 83% being singletons. The material was peripheral blood, obtained in a trial of Ad26.COV2.S vaccine versus placebo. The receptors come from a person between 18 and 59 years old who received the Ad26.COV2.S COVID-19 vaccine or a placebo. The CDR3 runs from the conserved cysteine through the conserved F or W. Each record gives: CDR3 protein, V gene, clone size. Clone size appears in some rows only: once, few, many, or a class for an expanded clone.

cdr3_aa: CASSQGLQGVGYGYTF; v_call: TRBV4-1; clone_size: .
cdr3_aa: CAWALTNGIRYF; v_call: TRBV30; clone_size: .
cdr3_aa: CASSFVGRGNNSPLHF; v_call: TRBV11-2; clone_size: .
cdr3_aa: CASSPRGVGNTIYF; v_call: TRBV3-1/TRBV3-2; clone_size: .
cdr3_aa: CASSITGDNQPQHF; v_call: TRBV6-5; clone_size: .
cdr3_aa: CASSSGQGLDEQYF; v_call: TRBV19; clone_size: .
cdr3_aa: CASSLAWRGDEQYF; v_call: TRBV5-1; clone_size: .
cdr3_aa: CASSFSGGDQPQHF; v_call: TRBV28; clone_size: .
cdr3_aa: CASGTGTGNYGYTF; v_call: TRBV5-1; clone_size: .
cdr3_aa: CASSPGPGTSGNTIYF; v_call: TRBV9; clone_size: .
cdr3_aa: CASSPPGGGRETQYF; v_call: TRBV18; clone_size: .
cdr3_aa: CASRRQGTYNSPLHF; v_call: TRBV6-5; clone_size: .
cdr3_aa: CASSPGSLISEAFF; v_call: TRBV4-3; clone_size: .
cdr3_aa: CASSRTGDEQYF; v_call: TRBV6-5; clone_size: .
cdr3_aa: CASSLAAGGRGTGELFF; v_call: TRBV5-4; clone_size: .
cdr3_aa: CAWAGAYEQYF; v_call: TRBV30; clone_size: once
cdr3_aa: CASSLALGGSSYNSPLHF; v_call: TRBV7-2; clone_size: .
cdr3_aa: CASSEVNSPLHF; v_call: TRBV7-9; clone_size: .
cdr3_aa: CASSSDRASYEQYF; v_call: TRBV2; clone_size: .
cdr3_aa: CASSQRGLYYEQYF; v_call: TRBV6-2/TRBV6-3; clone_size: .
cdr3_aa: CASSLNRGLSGNTIYF; v_call: TRBV5-5; clone_size: .
cdr3_aa: CAISEPRGQGRRRHHEKLFF; v_call: TRBV10-3; clone_size: .
cdr3_aa: CASSLLGHPYNEQFF; v_call: TRBV7-3; clone_size: .
cdr3_aa: CASSLVGQGNYGYTF; v_call: TRBV7-2; clone_size: few
cdr3_aa: CASSQGTANTGELFF; v_call: TRBV4-2; clone_size: .
cdr3_aa: CASSLAFQGERGYTF; v_call: TRBV7-2; clone_size: few
cdr3_aa: CASSQVAHYANTGELFF; v_call: TRBV3-1/TRBV3-2; clone_size: once
cdr3_aa: CSASPMQLATTDTQYF; v_call: TRBV20-1; clone_size: .
cdr3_aa: CASSLRLDTNYGYTF; v_call: TRBV19; clone_size: .
cdr3_aa: CASSPPLAGGPTDTQYF; v_call: TRBV18; clone_size: .
cdr3_aa: CASSPRLARETQYF; v_call: TRBV6-2/TRBV6-3; clone_size: .
cdr3_aa: CASSLRGQGFYDGYTF; v_call: TRBV7-9; clone_size: few
cdr3_aa: CASSRGQQVSGNTIYF; v_call: TRBV6-6; clone_size: .
cdr3_aa: CASSSMGFQETQYF; v_call: TRBV5-4; clone_size: few